The 32 T cell receptor beta chains below come from one sample, sequenced in a study of blood T cells in healthy people across ages. A second PCR of 7 to 11 cycles used a sample-barcoded 5' primer and a J-beta primer mix. TCRdb reprocessed the 5' RACE reads via MiXCR and lists one record per CDR3 protein. The repertoire consists of over 1,200,000 distinct CDR3 sequences, with approximately 59% occurring once and the leading ten covering more than 6%. Sample: blood. The receptors shown here come from a man aged 18 to 29 in good health.

The V call is TRBV18, the J call TRBJ2-3; TRBD2 might be the D (5 bases). The germline CDR1 and CDR2 sequences are KGHSH and LQKENI. V was trimmed by 5 bases and J by 2 bases, leaving 11 bases between them. The CDR3 covers 14 residues. The DNA for the CDR3 is TGTGCCAGCTCATCGACTACAACCACAGATACGCAGTATTTT. Its translation: CASSSTTTTDTQYF.

A few counts support this clonotype. This sequence joins TRBV7-2 and TRBJ2-7; 10 bases match TRBD1. Trimming at V came to 5 bases and at J to 2 bases, leaving 3 bases not matched to a gene. Germline CDR1 and CDR2: SGHTA and FQGNSA. This CDR3 region has 14 residues. This chain's CDR3 is CASSQTGGPYEQYF. The CDR3 bases are TGTGCCAGCAGCCAGACAGGGGGCCCCTACGAGCAGTACTTC. Based on the CDR3 plus reference TRBV7-2 and TRBJ2-7, the full variable domain is GAGVSQSPSNKVTEKGKDVELRCDPISGHTALYWYRQSLGQGLEFLIYFQGNSAPDKSGLPSDRFSAERTGGSVSTLTIQRTQQEDSAVYLCASSQTGGPYEQYFGPGTRLTVT.

This chain connects TRBV20-1 to TRBJ2-5; D gene ambiguous. The DNA end lines up better with TRBJ2-7; the J call may be wrong. This CDR3 is 11 amino acids long. The V gene's germline CDR1 is DFQATT and CDR2 SNEGSKA (reference sequence). CDR3 amino acids: CSAPIADEQYF. CDR3 coding DNA: TGCAGTGCCCCGATAGCCGACGAGCAGTACTTC.

This sequence joins TRBV20-1 and TRBJ2-7, with D possibly TRBD2 on 5 matching bases. Between the trimmed V and J ends, which lost 3 bases and 9 bases, there was a span of 12 bases. Germline V gene data show CDR1 as DFQATT and CDR2 as SNEGSKA (reference sequence). The CDR3 contains 11 residues. CDR3 DNA sequence: TGCAGTGCTAGCCGAGGAAGCGGGCAGTACTTC. Its protein product is CSASRGSGQYF.

A word on this clonotype: The junction departs from germline at one end; a sequencing error may be responsible. The genes are TRBV13 and TRBJ2-3; D unclear. The CDR3 covers 11 residues. CDR1 is PRHDT and CDR2 is FYEKMQ in the germline V gene (reference sequence). CDR3 nucleotide sequence: TGTGTCAGCAGCTTGTCGGATACGCAGTATTTT. Amino acid sequence: CVSSLSDTQYF.

This clonotype appeared once. The rearrangement uses TRBV5-6 and TRBJ1-5, with TRBD1 matching over 7 bases. The CDR3 covers 15 residues. Germline V CDR1 and CDR2: SGHDT, YYEEEE. V lost 4 bases, J lost 3 bases, and 7 bases stayed unmatched. CDR3 sequence: CASSPQGSFNQPQHF. The CDR3 region has the DNA TGTGCCAGCAGCCCACAGGGGTCATTCAATCAGCCCCAGCATTTT.

This clonotype has more than one count but fewer than ten. The chain is built from TRBV7-2 and TRBJ2-3, with D unclear. Trimming removed 1 base at V and 6 bases at J, with 8 bases between. CDR1 is SGHTA, CDR2 FQGNSA, per germline. CDR3 length: 13 amino acids. The CDR3 sequence: CASSLEERDTQYF. In DNA form, the CDR3 reads TGTGCCAGCAGCTTAGAAGAGAGGGATACGCAGTATTTT.

The rearrangement uses TRBV12-3 or TRBV12-4 and TRBJ2-1; D might be TRBD2 (6 bases). The CDR3 runs to 16 residues. The V gene lost 5 bases and the J gene lost 6 bases, with 20 bases spanning the gap. The DNA for the CDR3 is TGTGCCAGCAGTACCCTGTTGACGGGAGTGGGCAATGAGCAGTTCTTC. Amino acids: CASSTLLTGVGNEQFF.

In this sample, this clonotype turned up once. V is TRBV14 and J is TRBJ1-4; D gene ambiguous. This CDR3 spans 13 amino acids. Germline V CDR1 and CDR2: SGHDN, FVKESK. V was trimmed by 4 bases and J by 4 bases, leaving 7 bases between them. The CDR3 loop reads CASSPGINEKLFF. CDR3 nucleotide sequence: TGTGCCAGCAGCCCCGGGATTAATGAAAAACTGTTTTTT.

A few counts support this clonotype. This chain uses TRBV12-3 or TRBV12-4 with TRBJ2-7; D may be TRBD1 or TRBD2 (6 bases each). The CDR3 sequence is 15 residues long. The germline V and J ends were trimmed by 6 bases and 0 bases, with 15 bases remaining between them. The CDR3 reads CASSPGALSSYEQYF. CDR3 nucleotides: TGTGCCAGCAGCCCGGGGGCGCTTTCCTCCTACGAGCAGTACTTC.

V is TRBV6-5 and J is TRBJ2-4; the D is unclear. The end of the DNA is better explained by TRBJ2-7, so the J call may be wrong. Germline-derived CDR1 and CDR2 are MNHEY and SVGAGI. The CDR3 runs to 14 residues. The CDR3: CASRSSGFVYEQYF. In nucleotides, the CDR3 is TGTGCCAGCAGGTCTTCAGGATTCGTTTACGAGCAGTACTTC.

The V and J genes are TRBV29-1 and TRBJ2-1; 7 bases are a match to TRBD1. The CDR3 extends over 13 amino acids. Per germline, CDR1 SQVTM and CDR2 ANQGSEA. The V and J ends lost 6 bases and 8 bases, in that order; junction bases with no gene match: 10. The CDR3 region has the DNA TGCAGCGTCGAGACAGGGATGGTAGATGAGCAGTTCTTC. It translates to CSVETGMVDEQFF.

In this sample, this clonotype turned up a few times. V gene TRBV6-6 combines with J gene TRBJ1-6; 7 nucleotides line up with TRBD1. The CDR3 spans 14 residues. V shed 0 bases, J shed 17 bases, and the junction held 10 bases outside the gene matches. CDR1 and CDR2 from the germline V gene are MNHNY and SVGAGI (reference sequence). The CDR3 bases are TGTGCCAGCAGTTACTCGATGGGGACAGATAGTTTCCACTTT. Amino acid sequence: CASSYSMGTDSFHF.

V gene TRBV6-5 combines with J gene TRBJ2-5, with D perhaps matching TRBD1 (6 bases). Trimming stripped 0 bases from V and 1 base from J, with 12 bases between. Germline V gene lookup returns CDR1 MNHEY and CDR2 SVGAGI. This CDR3 region has 16 residues. The CDR3 sequence: CASSYSIRTAQETQYF. The CDR3 DNA reads as TGTGCCAGCAGTTACTCGATTAGGACAGCCCAAGAGACCCAGTACTTC.

The table lists this clonotype with a count of one. This chain links TRBV12-3 or TRBV12-4 with TRBJ1-5; D perhaps matches TRBD1 (6 bases). This CDR3 is built from 14 residues. The ends were cut back, 5 bases at V and 5 bases at J, with 13 bases in the middle. DNA of the CDR3: TGTGCCAGCAGTCCCAAGTGGGGGCATCAGCCCCAGCATTTT. Amino acid sequence: CASSPKWGHQPQHF.

The chain couples TRBV20-1 to TRBJ1-6; D remains ambiguous. V was pared by 0 bases and J by 13 bases, with 16 bases between. Germline V lookup: CDR1 DFQATT, CDR2 SNEGSKA (reference sequence). The CDR3 is 14 residues long. The chain's CDR3 is CSARDRKASGPLHF. In DNA form, the CDR3 reads TGCAGTGCTAGAGATAGAAAGGCGTCGGGCCCCCTCCACTTT.

The chain recombines TRBV29-1 with TRBJ2-7; possible D gene TRBD1, 6 bases. The CDR3 spans 12 residues. In germline, CDR1 is SQVTM, CDR2 ANQGSEA. The ends were cut back, 7 bases at V and 3 bases at J, with 13 bases in the middle. The CDR3 DNA follows: TGCAGCGCCCGATGGGACAACTACGAGCAGTACTTC. This encodes CSARWDNYEQYF.

The J gene is TRBJ2-7, the V gene TRBV6-5; 8 nucleotides line up with TRBD2. CDR3 length: 15 residues. After removal of 2 bases from V and 5 bases from J, the junction contained 8 bases not matched to a gene. Germline V CDR1 and CDR2: MNHEY, SVGAGI. The DNA of the CDR3 is TGTGCCAGCAGTTACACGGGGGGGAGGGCAAACGAGCAGTACTTC. Its translation: CASSYTGGRANEQYF.

In its sample, this clonotype was seen a few times. This chain joins TRBV4-1 and TRBJ2-5; maybe TRBD1 (7 bases). Germline V CDR1 and CDR2: MGHRA, YSYEKL. V was trimmed by 0 bases and J by 2 bases, leaving 16 bases between them. CDR3 size: 17 residues. CDR3 sequence (DNA): TGCGCCAGCAGCCAAGACTTATACAGGGGAGGACAAGAGACCCAGTACTTC. This codes for CASSQDLYRGGQETQYF.

The rearrangement uses TRBV10-1 and TRBJ2-7; D is unclear. V was trimmed by 2 bases and J by 3 bases, leaving 8 bases between them. In germline, CDR1 is WNHNN, CDR2 SYGVQD (reference sequence). The CDR3 covers 13 residues. The CDR3 nucleotides read TGCGCCAGCAGTGAGGATTTGGGCTACGAGCAGTACTTC. It yields the protein CASSEDLGYEQYF.

The chain couples TRBV5-1 to TRBJ2-7; weak D call: TRBD1 (5 bases). CDR3 length: 14 residues. The ends were cut back, 0 bases at V and 5 bases at J, with 12 bases in the middle. Germline assignment: CDR1 SGHRS and CDR2 YFSETQ. CDR3 bases: TGCGCCAGCAGCTTGGGGACACCAGGAGACGAGCAGTACTTC. It is translated as CASSLGTPGDEQYF. The whole variable domain, remainder taken from reference TRBV5-1 and TRBJ2-7, is KAGVTQTPRYLIKTRGQQVTLSCSPISGHRSVSWYQQTPGQGLQFLFEYFSETQRNKGNFPGRFSGRQFSNSRSEMNVSTLELGDSALYLCASSLGTPGDEQYFGPGTRLTVT.

The chain links TRBV5-1 to TRBJ2-4; tentatively, D is TRBD1 or TRBD2 (6 bases each). The ends were cut back, 4 bases at V and 0 bases at J, with 14 bases in the middle. This CDR3 is built from 16 residues. Germline CDR1 SGHRS, CDR2 YFSETQ. The CDR3: CASSQGGRLAKNIQYF. CDR3 DNA: TGCGCCAGCAGCCAAGGGGGGAGGCTAGCCAAAAACATTCAGTACTTC.

Points on this clonotype: Sequence at one end of the junction differs from germline and may be a read error. CDR3 in amino acids: CAVRGRLNQPQHF. The DNA for the CDR3 is TGTGCCGTCAGGGGACGGTTAAATCAGCCCCAGCATTTT. V usage is TRBV10-3 and J usage is TRBJ1-5; D is perhaps TRBD1 (6 bases). CDR1 is ENHRY and CDR2 is SYGVKD in the germline V gene. The CDR3 is 13 amino acids.

This clonotype was seen a handful of times. The J gene is TRBJ2-5, the V gene TRBV7-6; D gene ambiguous. CDR1 and CDR2 from the germline V gene are SGHVS and FNYEAQ. Trimming took 5 bases from V and 2 from J, leaving 15 bases between them. The CDR3 is 15 amino acids. The CDR3 loop is CASSTSALQQETQYF. CDR3 bases: TGTGCCAGCAGCACAAGCGCCCTCCAGCAAGAGACCCAGTACTTC.

The gene calls are TRBV12-3 or TRBV12-4 and TRBJ2-7; 7 nucleotides align to TRBD1. The CDR3 sequence is 15 residues long. The V and J ends lost 4 bases and 2 bases, in that order; junction bases with no gene match: 8. This CDR3 reads CASSSYRGGPYEQYF. CDR3 coding DNA: TGTGCCAGCAGTTCCTACAGGGGTGGACCCTACGAGCAGTACTTC.

This clonotype came up a few times. The chain combines TRBV29-1 with TRBJ2-3; D unresolved. CDR1 is SQVTM, CDR2 ANQGSEA, per germline. CDR3 size: 12 residues. Trimming removed 3 bases from V and 2 bases from J, with 6 bases in between. In DNA form, the CDR3 reads TGCAGCGTTGACATAAACACAGATACGCAGTATTTT. Its translation: CSVDINTDTQYF.

This chain joins TRBV12-3 or TRBV12-4 and TRBJ2-3; D is undetermined. The CDR3 runs 12 residues. Trimming stripped 1 base from V and 9 bases from J, with 8 bases between. The CDR3 nucleotides read TGTGCCAGCAGTTTAGATCGGGTGACGCAGTATTTT. Amino acids: CASSLDRVTQYF.

V gene TRBV3-1 combines with J gene TRBJ1-4; 8 bases match TRBD1. Germline values: CDR1 LGHDT, CDR2 YNNKEL (reference sequence). V trimming: 2 bases; J trimming: 4 bases; junction bases outside the gene matches: 18. The CDR3 runs to 20 residues. This CDR3 is CASSQTLIPPEDRDNEKLFF. The CDR3 DNA reads TGTGCCAGCAGCCAAACCCTTATCCCCCCAGAGGACAGGGATAATGAAAAACTGTTTTTT.

J is TRBJ1-5 and V is TRBV6-2 or TRBV6-3, with 7 bases fitting TRBD1. The CDR3 totals 13 residues. Germline V gene lookup returns CDR1 MNHEY and CDR2 SVGEGT. V shed 10 bases, J shed 3 bases, and the junction held 6 bases outside the gene matches. The DNA for the CDR3 is TGTGCCATCGCACAGGGGTTCAATCAGCCCCAGCATTTT. Protein product: CAIAQGFNQPQHF.

J is TRBJ1-2 and V is TRBV5-5; D not resolved. V was clipped by 6 bases and J by 4 bases, with 13 bases between them. The germline CDR1 and CDR2 sequences are SGHKS and YYEKEE (reference sequence). This CDR3 is built from 13 residues. The CDR3 DNA sequence: TGTGCCAGCAACCATGCCCTTACCTATGGCTACACCTTC. It encodes CASNHALTYGYTF.

The rearrangement joins TRBV7-9 to TRBJ2-5; TRBD1 agrees at 8 bases. CDR1 is SEHNR and CDR2 is FQNEAQ in the germline V gene (reference sequence). The V and J ends lost 2 bases and 11 bases, in that order; junction bases with no gene match: 10. The CDR3 is made up of 14 amino acids. Written as DNA, the CDR3 is TGTGCCAGCAGCTTAAGGCAGGGGGCAAAAGAGCAGTACTTC. Its translation: CASSLRQGAKEQYF.

This clonotype was seen a few times. The chain has TRBV7-9 and TRBJ2-1; 8 bases agree with TRBD2. From germline, CDR1 is SEHNR and CDR2 FQNEAQ (reference sequence). V shed 4 bases and J 3 bases; nucleotides not matched to a gene: 11. The CDR3 extends over 17 amino acids. The CDR3 is CASSYDRGGRSYNEQFF. The CDR3 DNA reads TGTGCCAGCAGCTACGATAGGGGCGGGAGGAGCTACAATGAGCAGTTCTTC.